These 19 T cell receptor beta chains originate from one sample sequenced in a study of T cells in Graves' hyperthyroidism and ophthalmopathy. Amplified TCR beta CDR3 regions derived from RNA transcripts. The primer set for the first-round RT-PCR of the TCR CDR3 was HTBI. In TCRdb, the multiplex PCR reads were re-called with MiXCR into one record per CDR3 protein. The data hold under 450,000 distinct CDR3 sequences, with 17% observed a single time. What was sequenced was blood. Receptors originate from a woman in her twenties or thirties with Graves' hyperthyroidism that later progressed to Graves' ophthalmopathy.

This clonotype was observed many times. This chain uses TRBV12-3 or TRBV12-4 with TRBJ1-4; D gene ambiguous. The CDR3 sequence is 16 residues long. Deletions cut 6 bases from V and 1 base from J, with 15 bases between. This chain's CDR3 is CASSSIWGLTNEKLFF. In DNA form, the CDR3 reads TGTGCCAGCAGCAGTATCTGGGGTCTAACTAATGAAAAACTGTTTTTT.

This clonotype came up many times. The chain uses TRBV9 and TRBJ1-1; 7 positions agree with TRBD1. J gave up 0 bases and V 4 bases, and 6 bases lay outside the gene matches. Germline values: CDR1 SGDLS, CDR2 YYNGEE. CDR3 length equals 15 residues. The CDR3 DNA reads as TGTGCCAGCAGCTCCTCCGGGACAGTGAACACTGAAGCTTTCTTT. Protein sequence: CASSSSGTVNTEAFF.

This clonotype came up many times. V usage is TRBV27 and J usage is TRBJ1-4, with D unclear. Germline lookup yields CDR1 MNHEY and CDR2 SMNVEV (reference sequence). Between the trimmed V and J ends, which lost 5 bases and 0 bases, there was a span of 4 bases. The CDR3 contains 13 residues. The CDR3 nucleotides read TGTGCCAGCAGTGATACAACTAATGAAAAACTGTTTTTT. It translates to CASSDTTNEKLFF.

This clonotype came up many times. The genes are TRBV7-2 and TRBJ1-2, with D possibly being TRBD1 (6 bases). Germline CDR1 and CDR2: SGHTA and FQGNSA. V gave up 1 base and J gave up 8 bases, with 20 bases separating them. CDR3 size: 16 residues. CDR3 sequence reads: CASSLDPAGTSAGYTF. CDR3 bases: TGTGCCAGCAGCTTAGACCCCGCAGGGACATCGGCCGGCTACACCTTC.

This clonotype showed up just once. V usage is TRBV20-1 and J usage is TRBJ2-7, with 8 bases identical to TRBD1. The CDR3 spans 13 residues. Looked up from germline, CDR1 is DFQATT and CDR2 is SNEGSKA (reference sequence). Trimming at V came to 5 bases and at J to 2 bases, leaving 5 bases not matched to a gene. The chain's CDR3 is CSAGPGQAYEQYF. The CDR3 DNA is TGCAGTGCTGGCCCGGGACAGGCCTACGAGCAGTACTTC.

This chain connects TRBV30 to TRBJ2-1; D tentatively reads TRBD1 or TRBD2 (7 bases each). CDR1 and CDR2 from the germline V gene are GTSNPN and SVGIG (reference sequence). Trimming took 8 bases from V and 0 from J, leaving 14 bases between them. The CDR3 runs 14 residues. The CDR3 DNA sequence: TGTGCCGGGGGGGACAGTACCTCCTACAATGAGCAGTTCTTC. It codes for CAGGDSTSYNEQFF.

J is TRBJ1-1 and V is TRBV12-3 or TRBV12-4; 11 nucleotides align to TRBD1. The V and J ends lost 3 bases and 9 bases, in that order; junction bases with no gene match: 6. There are 14 residues in the CDR3. CDR3: CASSLGQGDLKAFF. In nucleotides, the CDR3 is TGTGCCAGCAGTTTGGGACAGGGGGACCTCAAAGCTTTCTTT.

This clonotype turned up a few times. The genes are TRBV10-3 and TRBJ2-1, with no clear D. Looked up from germline, CDR1 is ENHRY and CDR2 is SYGVKD. Trimming removed 11 bases at V and 7 bases at J, with 21 bases between. This CDR3 region has 14 residues. This CDR3 reads CAGRSEGLRNEQFF. In nucleotides, the CDR3 is TGTGCCGGCCGGTCGGAAGGGCTGAGGAATGAGCAGTTCTTC.

Concerning this clonotype: A much larger clone is a single base away; this may be a read error. This rearrangement joins TRBV19 to TRBJ1-1, with TRBD1 as a possible D gene (6 bases). The CDR3 has 14 amino acids. CDR1 LNHDA and CDR2 SQIVND come from the germline V gene (reference sequence). The DNA for the CDR3 is TGTGCCAGTAGTGCCCACAGGGAGAGCACTGAAGCTTCCTTT. Encoded protein: CASSAHRESTEASF.

The sample holds many counts of this clonotype. The chain joins TRBV28 to TRBJ1-6; D may be TRBD1 (5 bases). Germline lookup yields CDR1 MDHEN and CDR2 SYDVKM. V shed 3 bases and J shed 7 bases, with 16 bases lying between them. CDR3 length equals 16 residues. The CDR3 bases are TGTGCCAGCAGTTTGCCCCAGGGACGGACCAATTCACCCCTCCACTTT. This encodes CASSLPQGRTNSPLHF.

This sequence joins TRBV5-4 and TRBJ2-2; possible D gene TRBD2, 5 bases. CDR1 is SGHNT, CDR2 YYREEE, per germline (reference sequence). V dropped 0 bases and J dropped 4 bases, with 10 bases sitting between them. The CDR3 has 15 residues. The CDR3 coding sequence is TGTGCCAGCAGCTTGGCTAGCCAGGCCACCGGGGAGCTGTTTTTT. This codes for CASSLASQATGELFF.

V and J are TRBV29-1 and TRBJ2-2, with D possibly being TRBD1 (5 bases). V was clipped by 3 bases and J by 0 bases, with 5 bases between them. The CDR3 totals 13 residues. Germline assignment: CDR1 SQVTM and CDR2 ANQGSEA. CDR3 sequence reads: CSVEGPNTGELFF. The CDR3 nucleotides read TGCAGCGTTGAGGGGCCGAACACCGGGGAGCTGTTTTTT.

This clonotype was seen ten or more times. This sequence joins TRBV5-1 and TRBJ2-1; 7 bases fit TRBD1. The germline CDR1 and CDR2 sequences are SGHRS and YFSETQ. This CDR3 region has 16 residues. The junction had 5 bases not matched to a gene; V was cut back by 2 bases and J by 0 bases. Written as DNA, the CDR3 is TGCGCCAGCAGCTTTGGGGCAGGGGGCTCCTACAATGAGCAGTTCTTC. It specifies CASSFGAGGSYNEQFF.

This clonotype was recorded at least ten times. The chain joins TRBV10-2 to TRBJ2-5, with D unclear. Trimming removed 6 bases at V and 0 bases at J, with 8 bases between. The CDR3 spans 13 residues. The V gene's germline CDR1 is WSHSY and CDR2 SAAADI. In DNA, the CDR3 is TGCGCCAGCAGGAGTCAGTACCAAGAGACCCAGTACTTC. This translates into CASRSQYQETQYF.

This clonotype was counted at least ten times. The V call is TRBV5-1, the J call TRBJ1-5; D is unresolved. Germline V gene lookup returns CDR1 SGHRS and CDR2 YFSETQ. The CDR3 is made up of 13 amino acids. The V end lost 0 bases, the J end lost 7 bases, and 8 bases lay between the germline ends. CDR3 loop: CASSLDDGQPQHF. The CDR3 DNA reads as TGCGCCAGCAGCTTGGACGACGGGCAGCCCCAGCATTTT.

The chain combines TRBV7-2 with TRBJ1-2; D is possibly TRBD1 (6 bases). Germline CDR1 SGHTA, CDR2 FQGNSA. The CDR3 loop spans 14 amino acids. Trimming took off 6 bases at V and 3 bases at J, with 14 bases between the two ends. CDR3 sequence: CASRRQQGDYGYTF. The DNA of the CDR3 is TGTGCCAGCAGGAGACAACAGGGAGACTATGGCTACACCTTC.

This clonotype was counted many times. The chain recombines TRBV5-1 with TRBJ1-4, with 7 bases identical to TRBD1. CDR3 length: 16 residues. With V trimmed by 3 bases and J by 0 bases, 5 bases remained unmatched. Germline CDR1 is SGHRS and CDR2 is YFSETQ. The CDR3, as DNA: TGCGCCAGCAGCTCCCGGGACAGAGCAACTAATGAAAAACTGTTTTTT. Translated, it gives CASSSRDRATNEKLFF.

Comments on this clonotype: The junction differs from germline at one of its ends, possibly a read error. This rearrangement joins TRBV29-1 to TRBJ1-2; D is perhaps TRBD1 (6 bases). CDR1 and CDR2 from the germline V gene are SQVTM and ANQGSEA. This CDR3 contains 13 residues. CDR3 nucleotide sequence: TGCAGCGTTGATACGGGGGGCGCGGATGGCCACACCTTC. Its translation: CSVDTGGADGHTF.

This clonotype was observed many times. CDR3 sequence (DNA): TGTGCCAGCGGGAGGGTTTCCCTCCACTTT. The encoded protein is CASGRVSLHF. The chain links TRBV28 to TRBJ1-6; D gene uncertain. The CDR3 spans 10 residues. Trimming took off 8 bases at V and 14 bases at J, with 10 bases between the two ends. CDR1 MDHEN and CDR2 SYDVKM come from the germline V gene.